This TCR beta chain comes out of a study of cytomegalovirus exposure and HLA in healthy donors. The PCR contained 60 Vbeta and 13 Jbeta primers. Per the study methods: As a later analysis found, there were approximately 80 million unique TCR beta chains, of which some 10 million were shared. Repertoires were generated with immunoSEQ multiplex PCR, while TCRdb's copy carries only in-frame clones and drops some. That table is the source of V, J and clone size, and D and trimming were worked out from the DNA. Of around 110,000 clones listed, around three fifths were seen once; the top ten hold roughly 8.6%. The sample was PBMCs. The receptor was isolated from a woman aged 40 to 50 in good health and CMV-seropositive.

CDR3 DNA: TGTGCCAGCAGCATCGGGACAGGCTATGGCTACACCTTC. It specifies CASSIGTGYGYTF. The V and J genes are TRBV13 and TRBJ1-2; 8 positions match TRBD1. CDR3 length equals 13 residues. Germline assignment: CDR1 PRHDT and CDR2 FYEKMQ (reference sequence). The V gene end was trimmed by 5 bases and the J gene end by 4 bases; junction bases not matched to a gene: 3.